The 9 T cell receptor beta chains below come from one sample, sequenced in a study of OX40 agonist ivuxolimab in advanced cancers. Sequenced by immunoSEQ multiplex PCR; TCRdb stores in-frame clones only, minus some. The table shows 75,000 to 100,000 clones, with 90% occurring only once. Here the sequenced sample was CD4+ or CD8+ T cells sorted from blood, taken in a trial of the OX40 agonist ivuxolimab. Every receptor here comes from an adult with an advanced solid tumor such as melanoma, head and neck, liver or kidney cancer.

The chain couples TRBV18 to TRBJ2-3; no firm D call. Germline V CDR1 and CDR2: KGHSH, LQKENI. V lost 5 bases, J lost 3 bases, and 6 bases lay in between. There are 12 residues in the CDR3. The chain's CDR3 is CASSKWTDTQYF. Written as DNA, the CDR3 is TGTGCCAGCTCAAAGTGGACAGATACGCAGTATTTT. Supplemented by reference TRBV18 and TRBJ2-3, the full variable domain reads NAGVMQNPRHLVRRRGQEARLRCSPMKGHSHVYWYRQLPEEGLKFMVYLQKENIIDESGMPKERFSAEFPKEGPSILRIQQVVRGDSAAYFCASSKWTDTQYFGPGTRLTVL.

A single count supports this clone. This chain's CDR3 is CSVTPGGTGNTIYF. The CDR3 nucleotides read TGCAGCGTTACCCCAGGGGGTACTGGAAACACCATATATTTT. The chain employs TRBV29-1 and TRBJ1-3, with 7 bases fitting TRBD1. Germline CDR1 reads SQVTM; CDR2 reads ANQGSEA. The CDR3 is 14 amino acids. After removal of 5 bases from V and 2 bases from J, the junction contained 6 bases not matched to a gene.

This clone was observed once. The V and J genes are TRBV5-6 and TRBJ2-2; D might be TRBD2 (5 bases). The CDR3 loop spans 16 amino acids. Germline V gives CDR1 SGHDT, CDR2 YYEEEE. Trimming took off 5 bases at V and 1 base at J, with 15 bases between the two ends. CDR3 nucleotides: TGTGCCAGCAGTCCCAGGCGGGCCGTGAACACCGGGGAGCTGTTTTTT. Encoded protein: CASSPRRAVNTGELFF.

The rearrangement uses TRBV5-4 and TRBJ2-7; D remains ambiguous. CDR1 is SGHNT and CDR2 is YYREEE in the germline V gene (reference sequence). This CDR3 has 15 residues. With 1 base removed from V and 0 bases from J, the gap between germline ends came to 11 bases. CDR3 sequence reads: CASSLFTGISYEQYF. The CDR3 bases are TGTGCCAGCAGCTTGTTTACGGGTATCTCCTACGAGCAGTACTTC.

The chain recombines TRBV27 with TRBJ2-5; D is unresolved. The V end lost 2 bases, the J end lost 2 bases, and 12 bases lay between the germline ends. The CDR3 runs to 15 residues. Per the germline V gene, CDR1 is MNHEY and CDR2 is SMNVEV (reference sequence). The CDR3 sequence: CASSLVQDPQETQYF. The CDR3 nucleotides are TGTGCCAGCAGTTTAGTGCAGGACCCGCAAGAGACCCAGTACTTC.

V and J are TRBV18 and TRBJ2-5, with D unresolved. Trimming removed 1 base from V and 2 bases from J, with 8 bases in between. This CDR3 has 14 residues. The V gene's germline CDR1 is KGHSH and CDR2 LQKENI. The CDR3 bases are TGTGCCAGCTCACCACAGGCAAGACAAGAGACCCAGTACTTC. Translation gives CASSPQARQETQYF.

The chain uses TRBV18 and TRBJ2-1; tentatively, D is TRBD1 (5 bases). The CDR3 totals 15 residues. Germline CDR1 reads KGHSH; CDR2 reads LQKENI. V lost 4 bases and J lost 4, with 14 bases in between. The CDR3 nucleotides read TGTGCCAGCTCACAATCGGGCGCAGGGTACAATGAGCAGTTCTTC. It specifies CASSQSGAGYNEQFF.

V gene TRBV19 combines with J gene TRBJ2-2; TRBD2 aligns across 7 bases. The CDR3 runs to 14 residues. From germline, CDR1 is LNHDA and CDR2 SQIVND (reference sequence). Trimming at V came to 7 bases and at J to 7 bases, leaving 9 bases not matched to a gene. The CDR3 DNA reads as TGTGCCAGTATGGGAGGGGTACAGTTCGGGGAGCTGTTTTTT. This sequence encodes CASMGGVQFGELFF.

The V call is TRBV19, the J call TRBJ2-1; 7 bases fit TRBD1. With V trimmed by 6 bases and J by 6 bases, 14 bases remained unmatched. The CDR3 sequence is 16 residues long. The germline V gene has CDR1 LNHDA and CDR2 SQIVND (reference sequence). The CDR3 DNA follows: TGTGCCAGTAGCCACCCCCCGGGACAGCTACTCAATGAGCAGTTCTTC. It encodes CASSHPPGQLLNEQFF.